The clone carrying this T cell receptor beta chain was recorded many times. Its antigen remains unidentified. This record belongs to a study of regulatory T cells in long-lasting Graves disease. Study results and caveats: In persistent patients, shared public clonotypes (more than 2,500) outnumbered those in new patients (almost 1,000).

Arm-PCR of CDR3 regions and iRepertoire HTBI primers were the basis on which TCR beta libraries were built. TCRdb reprocessed the multiplex PCR reads with MiXCR, giving one entry per CDR3 protein. The repertoire holds approximately 400,000 distinct CDR3 sequences, with around 15% as singletons. Time point here: newly diagnosed GD, antithyroid drugs for less than 3 months. PBMC RNA served as the TCR library source. The receptor was isolated from a female donor with Graves disease. The material was peripheral blood mononuclear cells (PBMCs), obtained at new diagnosis, from a patient treated with antithyroid drugs.

This CDR3 is CASSSSGSAEETQYF. CDR3 nucleotides: TGTGCCAGCAGCAGTAGCGGGAGCGCCGAAGAGACCCAGTACTTC. The J gene is TRBJ2-5, the V gene TRBV12-3 or TRBV12-4; 9 nucleotides agree with TRBD2. The CDR3 extends over 15 amino acids. The V gene end was trimmed by 6 bases and the J gene end by 3 bases; junction bases not matched to a gene: 8.